The 20 T cell receptor beta chains presented below share a single source sample, sequenced in a study of blood T cell repertoires in COVID-19. Data came from immunoSEQ multiplex PCR; TCRdb stores just in-frame clones and leaves some out. The sample comprises a few hundred thousand clones, roughly 90% of which are singletons, and roughly 4% rests with the top ten. Input material: PBMCs or T cells enriched from blood (not recorded which). Receptors originate from a woman aged 30 to 39 who had been exposed to COVID-19.

The J gene is TRBJ2-6, the V gene TRBV5-5; D is possibly TRBD2 (6 bases). The V gene's germline CDR1 is SGHKS and CDR2 YYEKEE (reference sequence). This CDR3 comprises 19 residues. V dropped 7 bases and J dropped 0 bases, with 23 bases sitting between them. CDR3 coding DNA: TGTGCCAGCGGAGGGACGTCGAAGATTCATAGCTCTGGGGCCAACGTCCTGACTTTC. Its translation is CASGGTSKIHSSGANVLTF.

This clone was seen a single time. In nucleotides, the CDR3 is TGCGCCAGCAGCTTGGATTGGCGGGGACTAGCGGGGGGGCTGGATACGCAGTATTTT. Residues: CASSLDWRGLAGGLDTQYF. The rearrangement joins TRBV5-1 to TRBJ2-3; 16 bases align to TRBD2. After removal of 0 bases from V and 6 bases from J, the junction contained 10 bases not matched to a gene. The germline CDR1 and CDR2 sequences are SGHRS and YFSETQ. The CDR3 extends over 19 amino acids.

This sequence joins TRBV11-2 and TRBJ2-2; D remains ambiguous. The CDR3 runs 11 residues. Between the trimmed V and J ends, which lost 2 bases and 9 bases, there was a span of 4 bases. Germline lookup yields CDR1 SGHAT and CDR2 FQNNGV. CDR3 protein: CASSLSRELFF. The CDR3 DNA reads as TGTGCCAGCAGCTTAAGCAGGGAGCTGTTTTTT.

About this clone itself: Sequence at one end of the junction differs from germline and may be a read error. This sequence joins TRBV3-1 (or the pseudogene TRBV3-2) and TRBJ2-2; TRBD2 agrees at 7 bases. Germline V lookup: CDR1 LGHDT, CDR2 YNNKEL (reference sequence). The CDR3 consists of 17 residues. In nucleotides, the CDR3 is TGTGCCAGCAGTCAAGCCGGCCTAGCGGAGATCACCGGGGAGCTGTTTTTT. This sequence encodes CASSQAGLAEITGELFF.

The gene calls are TRBV6-5 and TRBJ1-1; D may be TRBD1 (5 bases). Between the trimmed V and J ends, which lost 2 bases and 4 bases, there was a span of 11 bases. Looked up from germline, CDR1 is MNHEY and CDR2 is SVGAGI. This CDR3 region has 14 residues. In nucleotides, the CDR3 is TGTGCCAGCAGTTACCAGGGAAGGGGCACTGAAGCTTTCTTT. This gives the protein CASSYQGRGTEAFF.

This rearrangement joins TRBV6-2 or TRBV6-3 to TRBJ1-2; possible D gene TRBD1, 5 bases. Looked up from germline, CDR1 is MNHEY and CDR2 is SVGEGT. CDR3 length: 14 amino acids. The V end lost 2 bases, the J end lost 5 bases, and 12 bases lay between the germline ends. CDR3 loop: CASSYRGLPYGYTF. CDR3 coding DNA: TGTGCCAGCAGTTACAGGGGACTACCTTATGGCTACACCTTC.

The chain is built from TRBV27 and TRBJ1-1; 9 bases fit TRBD1. Looked up from germline, CDR1 is MNHEY and CDR2 is SMNVEV (reference sequence). The CDR3 length is 15 residues. J gave up 0 bases and V 4 bases, and 3 bases lay outside the gene matches. The CDR3 sequence is CASSSGQGVNTEAFF. DNA for the CDR3: TGTGCCAGCAGTTCGGGACAGGGTGTGAACACTGAAGCTTTCTTT.

This sequence joins TRBV4-1 and TRBJ2-2; TRBD1 matches 12 bases. The CDR3 has 18 amino acids. Trimming at V came to 0 bases and at J to 6 bases, leaving 8 bases not matched to a gene. CDR1 is MGHRA, CDR2 YSYEKL, per germline. The CDR3 sequence is CASSQDPGGQGASGELFF. The CDR3, as DNA: TGCGCCAGCAGCCAAGATCCCGGGGGACAGGGGGCGTCCGGGGAGCTGTTTTTT.

The chain joins TRBV4-2 to TRBJ2-1; 10 bases are shared with TRBD2. This CDR3 has 17 residues. CDR1 is LGHNA, CDR2 YNFKEQ, per germline. V trimming: 4 bases; J trimming: 3 bases; junction bases outside the gene matches: 9. DNA for the CDR3: TGTGCCAGCAGCCCTTCCTTTAGCGGGGGGCACTACAATGAGCAGTTCTTC. This encodes CASSPSFSGGHYNEQFF.

In DNA form, the CDR3 reads TGTGCCAGCTCACCAGAGTCAGGCTATGGCTACACCTTC. As protein: CASSPESGYGYTF. The chain is built from TRBV18 and TRBJ1-2; D gene ambiguous. The germline CDR1 and CDR2 sequences are KGHSH and LQKENI. The CDR3 has 13 residues. With 2 bases removed from V and 4 bases from J, the gap between germline ends came to 8 bases.

The table lists this clone with a few counts. The gene calls are TRBV19 and TRBJ1-5; 10 positions agree with TRBD1. The CDR3 is made up of 15 amino acids. With V trimmed by 3 bases and J by 5 bases, 4 bases remained unmatched. The germline gives CDR1 LNHDA, CDR2 SQIVND (reference sequence). As DNA, the CDR3 is TGTGCCAGTAGTATTATGGGGACAGGGGATCAGCCCCAGCATTTT. This sequence encodes CASSIMGTGDQPQHF.

The chain uses TRBV7-9 and TRBJ2-2; D may be TRBD2 (5 bases). Trimming pared 6 bases from V and 0 bases from J, leaving 17 bases between. The CDR3 has 17 residues. Germline loops: CDR1 SEHNR, CDR2 FQNEAQ (reference sequence). The CDR3 coding sequence is TGTGCCAGCAGTTCTCGGACCCTAGCCTCGAACACCGGGGAGCTGTTTTTT. Protein product: CASSSRTLASNTGELFF.

CDR3 nucleotide sequence: TGTGCCAGCAGCGCCGCTCCAGGGGGGCGGACTGAAGCTTTCTTT. Residues: CASSAAPGGRTEAFF. J is TRBJ1-1 and V is TRBV9; 7 bases map to TRBD1. V gave up 3 bases and J gave up 5 bases; unmatched junction bases: 10. The germline gives CDR1 SGDLS, CDR2 YYNGEE. This CDR3 comprises 15 residues.

V and J are TRBV5-1 and TRBJ2-3; D call uncertain. The germline V and J ends were trimmed by 1 base and 2 bases, with 5 bases remaining between them. CDR1 and CDR2 from the germline V gene are SGHRS and YFSETQ. This CDR3 is built from 13 residues. The CDR3, as DNA: TGCGCCAGCAGCTTGACGGTCACAGATACGCAGTATTTT. Amino acids: CASSLTVTDTQYF.

The CDR3 bases are TGTGCCAGCAGCCCCACTACGCCTGGCTACACCTTC. Amino acid sequence: CASSPTTPGYTF. The chain links TRBV7-9 to TRBJ1-2; D not resolved. The CDR3 has 12 amino acids. The germline V and J ends were trimmed by 5 bases and 7 bases, with 11 bases remaining between them. Germline CDR1 SEHNR, CDR2 FQNEAQ (reference sequence). Complete variable domain (other parts from reference TRBV7-9 and TRBJ1-2): DTGVSQNPRHKITKRGQNVTFRCDPISEHNRLYWYRQTLGQGPEFLTYFQNEAQLEKSRLLSDRFSAERPKGSFSTLEIQRTEQGDSAMYLCASSPTTPGYTFGSGTRLTVV.

This clone showed up just once. This rearrangement joins TRBV9 to TRBJ1-2; the match to TRBD1 covers 7 bases. The V gene's germline CDR1 is SGDLS and CDR2 YYNGEE. CDR3 length: 14 amino acids. Trimming removed 3 bases from V and 5 bases from J; junction bases left unmatched: 7. For the CDR3, the DNA is TGTGCCAGCAGCGGAAAAGGACAGGCGTATGGCTACACCTTC. It translates to CASSGKGQAYGYTF.

The chain links TRBV10-3 to TRBJ1-5; 7 bases agree with TRBD1. The CDR3 length is 15 residues. CDR1 and CDR2 from the germline V gene are ENHRY and SYGVKD. The J segment lost 4 bases and the V segment lost 3 bases, leaving 6 bases of the junction unmatched. The CDR3 protein is CAISDWTGGNQPQHF. In nucleotides, the CDR3 is TGTGCCATCAGTGATTGGACAGGAGGGAATCAGCCCCAGCATTTT.

The rearrangement links TRBV18 to TRBJ1-1; 8 bases fit TRBD1. The CDR3 runs 15 residues. J gave up 1 base and V 2 bases, and 3 bases lay outside the gene matches. CDR1 and CDR2 from the germline V gene are KGHSH and LQKENI. The CDR3 DNA reads TGTGCCAGCTCACCAGTCGGACAGGGGAACACTGAAGCTTTCTTT. Protein sequence: CASSPVGQGNTEAFF.

As DNA, the CDR3 is TGTGCCAGCAGTGACAGGGCTCAAGAGACCCAGTACTTC. Translating it yields CASSDRAQETQYF. The chain links TRBV12-3 or TRBV12-4 to TRBJ2-5; 7 bases are a match to TRBD1. The CDR3 is 13 amino acids. V shed 5 bases, J shed 2 bases, and the junction held 2 bases outside the gene matches.

Points on this clone: Different DNA sequences within this sample yield the same CDR3. This chain connects TRBV3-1 (or the pseudogene TRBV3-2) to TRBJ1-1, with no clear D. The CDR3 sequence is 14 residues long. The germline V and J ends were trimmed by 1 base and 1 base, with 7 bases remaining between them. CDR1 and CDR2 (germline): LGHDT, YNNKEL (reference sequence). This chain's CDR3 is CASSQGEGNTEAFF. In DNA form, the CDR3 reads TGTGCCAGCAGCCAAGGGGAGGGGAACACTGAAGCTTTCTTT.